What follows are 15 T cell receptor beta chains derived from one specimen sequenced in a study of spatial heterogeneity in lung cancer. Indicated time point: blood at routine non-recurrence follow-up after resection. TCRdb called the 5' RACE reads again in MiXCR, with one record for every CDR3 protein. This table holds over 35,000 distinct CDR3 sequences, about 10% found once. The input for sequencing was PBMCs, taken at follow-up. These receptors all stem from a female donor with early-stage non-small cell lung cancer.

Within the sample, this clonotype is medium-sized. V is TRBV29-1 and J is TRBJ2-7; D remains unclear. Germline CDR1 is SQVTM and CDR2 is ANQGSEA. This CDR3 has 13 amino acids. V lost 7 bases to trimming and J lost 1 base, with 14 bases between them. CDR3 DNA sequence: TGCAGCGCCCACGACGGACCTTCCTACGAGCAGTACTTC. It codes for CSAHDGPSYEQYF.

There are many counts of this clonotype. This chain uses TRBV11-2 with TRBJ2-5; D is unclear. The CDR3 sequence is 13 residues long. Per germline, CDR1 SGHAT and CDR2 FQNNGV. Trimming pared 2 bases from V and 5 bases from J, leaving 9 bases between. Here the CDR3 reads CASSLTRRETQYF. The CDR3 DNA reads as TGTGCCAGCAGCTTAACGCGGCGGGAGACCCAGTACTTC.

The chain recombines TRBV6-2 or TRBV6-3 with TRBJ2-6; D remains unclear. The V gene lost 6 bases and the J gene lost 0 bases, with 9 bases spanning the gap. Germline loops: CDR1 MNHEY, CDR2 SVGEGT. This CDR3 has 15 amino acids. For the CDR3, the DNA is TGTGCCAGCAGGGGCCTACCCTCTGGGGCCAACGTCCTGACTTTC. Protein sequence: CASRGLPSGANVLTF.

The genes are TRBV5-8 and TRBJ2-7, with TRBD1 matching 7 bases. The CDR3 totals 14 residues. Per germline, CDR1 SGHTS and CDR2 YDEGEE. V shed 2 bases and J 1 base; nucleotides not matched to a gene: 3. CDR3 residues: CASSFDRASYEQYF. In DNA form, the CDR3 reads TGTGCCAGCAGCTTCGACAGGGCGTCCTACGAGCAGTACTTC.

The V and J genes are TRBV6-4 and TRBJ2-7, with 10 bases matching TRBD2. The length of the CDR3 is 14 residues. CDR1 is MRHNA and CDR2 is SNTAGT in the germline V gene. Trimming at V came to 6 bases and at J to 0 bases, leaving 2 bases not matched to a gene. The chain's CDR3 is CASRASGGSYEQYF. The CDR3 DNA sequence: TGTGCCAGCAGGGCTAGCGGGGGCTCCTACGAGCAGTACTTC.

The chain employs TRBV19 and TRBJ2-3, with TRBD2 as a possible D gene (6 bases). Trimming shortened V by 2 bases and J by 2 bases, and 8 bases separated the two germline ends. Germline CDR1 is LNHDA and CDR2 is SQIVND (reference sequence). The CDR3 has 14 amino acids. CDR3 DNA: TGTGCCAGTAGTATACGCGGGGACACAGATACGCAGTATTTT. Protein sequence: CASSIRGDTDTQYF.

This clonotype came up once. V is TRBV6-1 and J is TRBJ2-3, with TRBD2 identical over 7 bases. This CDR3 is 14 amino acids long. The V and J ends lost 9 bases and 5 bases, in that order; junction bases with no gene match: 11. Germline-derived CDR1 and CDR2 are MNHNS and SASEGT. CDR3 coding DNA: TGTGCCAGTCGACTAGCCTCTCCGGGAGATACGCAGTATTTT. It translates to CASRLASPGDTQYF.

The chain joins TRBV20-1 to TRBJ2-1; 11 bases align to TRBD2. With V trimmed by 5 bases and J by 6 bases, 9 bases remained unmatched. The V gene's germline CDR1 is DFQATT and CDR2 SNEGSKA (reference sequence). This CDR3 comprises 15 residues. CDR3: CSAPKTSGSPNEQFF. The DNA for the CDR3 is TGCAGTGCTCCTAAAACTAGCGGGAGCCCCAATGAGCAGTTCTTC.

This clonotype was picked up a small number of times. V gene TRBV9 combines with J gene TRBJ2-1; D gene unclear. The V gene's germline CDR1 is SGDLS and CDR2 YYNGEE. This CDR3 comprises 12 residues. V was trimmed by 3 bases and J by 5 bases, leaving 6 bases between them. CDR3 nucleotide sequence: TGTGCCAGCAGCGCCTTTGACAATGAGCAGTTCTTC. Translated: CASSAFDNEQFF.

Ten or more counts support this clonotype. The V call is TRBV4-1, the J call TRBJ1-2; D not certain. CDR1 and CDR2 from the germline V gene are MGHRA and YSYEKL. The CDR3 runs to 12 residues. V lost 3 bases, J lost 8 bases, and 10 bases lay in between. Here the CDR3 DNA reads TGCGCCAGCAGCCACTCCGGTGAGGGCTACACCTTC. Residues: CASSHSGEGYTF.

There are a few counts of this clonotype. The chain combines TRBV20-1 with TRBJ2-5; 8 bases agree with TRBD1. The CDR3 runs to 14 residues. Unmatched junction bases numbered 9, after V lost 4 bases and J lost 5 bases. CDR1 and CDR2 (germline): DFQATT, SNEGSKA (reference sequence). CDR3 DNA: TGCAGTGCTATAAAAGGACAGGGTCGGGAGACCCAGTACTTC. Amino acids: CSAIKGQGRETQYF.

This clonotype has a handful of counts. This chain uses TRBV28 with TRBJ2-2; D is undetermined. The V end lost 5 bases, the J end lost 2 bases, and 3 bases lay between the germline ends. This CDR3 spans 12 amino acids. Germline V CDR1 and CDR2: MDHEN, SYDVKM. DNA for the CDR3: TGTGCCAGCAGTGAAAACACCGGGGAGCTGTTTTTT. It specifies CASSENTGELFF.

This clonotype has at least ten counts. The chain is built from TRBV4-2 and TRBJ1-4; 7 nucleotides agree with TRBD1. This CDR3 is 15 amino acids long. V shed 2 bases and J 3 bases; nucleotides not matched to a gene: 3. Looked up from germline, CDR1 is LGHNA and CDR2 is YNFKEQ. The DNA for the CDR3 is TGTGCCAGCAGCCAACTCCAGGGGGCTAATGAAAAACTGTTTTTT. This translates into CASSQLQGANEKLFF.

This clonotype was seen ten or more times. This sequence joins TRBV5-1 and TRBJ2-1; 9 bases are a match to TRBD1. With 4 bases clipped from V and 0 bases from J, the junction kept 5 bases outside the gene matches. This CDR3 region has 16 residues. The germline V gene encodes CDR1 SGHRS and CDR2 YFSETQ. CDR3 protein: CASSLTGQGSYNEQFF. In DNA form, the CDR3 reads TGCGCCAGCAGCCTGACGGGACAGGGCTCCTACAATGAGCAGTTCTTC. The whole variable domain, filled in from reference TRBV5-1 and TRBJ2-1, reads KAGVTQTPRYLIKTRGQQVTLSCSPISGHRSVSWYQQTPGQGLQFLFEYFSETQRNKGNFPGRFSGRQFSNSRSEMNVSTLELGDSALYLCASSLTGQGSYNEQFFGPGTRLTVL.

This clonotype occurred many times. The chain joins TRBV14 to TRBJ1-2; D call uncertain. Germline-derived CDR1 and CDR2 are SGHDN and FVKESK. Trimming pared 2 bases from V and 7 bases from J, leaving 11 bases between. CDR3 length: 13 amino acids. CDR3 nucleotides: TGTGCCAGCAGCCAAACGTTCATCCTTGGCTACACCTTC. This codes for CASSQTFILGYTF.